This T cell receptor beta chain was captured by sequencing in a study of T cells in Graves' hyperthyroidism and ophthalmopathy. Study outcomes and limitations: From stable hyperthyroidism, ophthalmopathy was separated by a 13 V-J model.

Each person with ophthalmopathy scored at least 3 on the Clinical Activity Score, reached NOSPECS grade 4 or higher, and had been ill under 3 months. Patients showing uncontrolled infection, other autoimmune disease, pregnancy or lactation were ineligible. Concerning this clonotype itself: Its target is unknown.

Template material for amplifying TCR beta CDR3 regions consisted of RNA transcripts. The HTBI primer set was used in a first-round RT-PCR of the TCR CDR3. In TCRdb, the multiplex PCR reads were re-called with MiXCR into one record per CDR3 protein. The sample holds hundreds of thousands of distinct CDR3 sequences, less than 25% seen once. CDR3 length equals 16 residues. Deletions cut 5 bases from V and 0 bases from J, with 14 bases between. The chain employs TRBV12-3 or TRBV12-4 and TRBJ1-3; the D gene is possibly TRBD1 (6 bases). Sequencing used blood. The TCR originated in a woman aged 25 to 39 with Graves' ophthalmopathy. The CDR3 DNA follows: TGTGCCAGCAGTCGGAACACAGGGAACTCTGGAAACACCATATATTTT. Translated: CASSRNTGNSGNTIYF.